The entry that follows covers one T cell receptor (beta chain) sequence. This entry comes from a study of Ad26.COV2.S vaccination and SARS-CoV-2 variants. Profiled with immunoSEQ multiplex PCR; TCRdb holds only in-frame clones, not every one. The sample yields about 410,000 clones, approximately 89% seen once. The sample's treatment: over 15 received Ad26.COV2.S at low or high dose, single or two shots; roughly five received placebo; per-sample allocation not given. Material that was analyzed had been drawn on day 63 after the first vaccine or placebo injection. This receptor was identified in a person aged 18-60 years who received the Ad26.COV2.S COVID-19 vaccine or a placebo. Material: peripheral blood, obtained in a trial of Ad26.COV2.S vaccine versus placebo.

DNA for the CDR3: TGTGCCACCAGCAAGGACAGGGTGGTTGGCAATCAGCCCCAGCATTTT. Its translation is CATSKDRVVGNQPQHF. The J gene is TRBJ1-5, the V gene TRBV15; 8 bases are shared with TRBD1. Germline values: CDR1 LNHNV, CDR2 YYDKDF (reference sequence). This CDR3 has 16 residues. V lost 4 bases to trimming and J lost 2 bases; unmatched junction nucleotides: 7.